The rows below give T cell receptor beta chains drawn from one sample of a study of blood T cell repertoires in COVID-19. Here immunoSEQ multiplex PCR was the method, and the copy in TCRdb shows in-frame clones only, minus some. The table includes some 450,000 clones, around 89% detected once. Input material: peripheral blood. These TCRs come from a woman in her forties or fifties with COVID-19, enrolled during active disease. Both conserved end residues are part of each CDR3. Fields, in order: J gene, clone size, CDR3 length, V gene, D gene, CDR3 DNA, CDR3 protein. A D gene is named only where the DNA matches it firmly. A clone size is listed for some rows: how often the clone was seen (once, few, many), or a class if it is expanded.

j_call: TRBJ1-2
clone_size: NA
cdr3_length: 16
v_call: TRBV2
d_call: NA
cdr3_nt: TGTGCCAGCAGTGAAGCTGTAAGGGGCGTTTTATATGGCTACACCTTC
cdr3_aa: CASSEAVRGVLYGYTF

j_call: TRBJ1-3
clone_size: once
cdr3_length: 15
v_call: TRBV7-8
d_call: NA
cdr3_nt: TGTGCCAGCAGCTCGAGACGGGGGTCTGGAAACACCATATATTTT
cdr3_aa: CASSSRRGSGNTIYF

j_call: TRBJ2-5
clone_size: few
cdr3_length: 14
v_call: TRBV5-1
d_call: NA
cdr3_nt: TGCGCCAGCAGTTCTATCCAGTCAGGAGAGACCCAGTACTTC
cdr3_aa: CASSSIQSGETQYF

j_call: TRBJ2-6
clone_size: once
cdr3_length: 14
v_call: TRBV6-5
d_call: NA
cdr3_nt: TGTGCCAGCAGGGGGAGCTCTGGGGCCAACGTCCTGACTTTC
cdr3_aa: CASRGSSGANVLTF

j_call: TRBJ1-2
clone_size: NA
cdr3_length: 14
v_call: TRBV6-6
d_call: NA
cdr3_nt: TGTGCCAGCAGGCTCGGAGCAGGGAAATATGGCTACACCTTC
cdr3_aa: CASRLGAGKYGYTF

j_call: TRBJ1-4
clone_size: NA
cdr3_length: 15
v_call: TRBV11-2
d_call: NA
cdr3_nt: TGTGCCAGCAGCTTACAGGCTGCAACTAATGAAAAACTGTTTTTT
cdr3_aa: CASSLQAATNEKLFF

j_call: TRBJ1-4
clone_size: NA
cdr3_length: 18
v_call: TRBV5-1
d_call: TRBD1
cdr3_nt: TGCGCCAGCAGCTTGGGGGCGACAGGGGGCCTTTCTAATGAAAAACTGTTTTTT
cdr3_aa: CASSLGATGGLSNEKLFF

j_call: TRBJ1-2
clone_size: once
cdr3_length: 13
v_call: TRBV29-1
d_call: TRBD1
cdr3_nt: TGCAGCATTACTCAGGGGGGCAACTATGGCTACACCTTC
cdr3_aa: CSITQGGNYGYTF

j_call: TRBJ2-7
clone_size: NA
cdr3_length: 13
v_call: TRBV9
d_call: NA
cdr3_nt: TGTGCCAGCAGCGGGGGCAGCTCCTACGAGCAGTACTTC
cdr3_aa: CASSGGSSYEQYF

j_call: TRBJ2-7
clone_size: NA
cdr3_length: 14
v_call: TRBV6-1
d_call: TRBD2
cdr3_nt: TGTGCCAGCAGTGAAGTTGGACTAGCGGACGAGCAGTACTTC
cdr3_aa: CASSEVGLADEQYF

j_call: TRBJ2-5
clone_size: NA
cdr3_length: 13
v_call: TRBV30
d_call: NA
cdr3_nt: TGTGCCTCATTAACGAGCCCCCGGGGGACCCAGTACTTC
cdr3_aa: CASLTSPRGTQYF

j_call: TRBJ1-2
clone_size: NA
cdr3_length: 15
v_call: TRBV27
d_call: NA
cdr3_nt: TGTGCCAGCAGTTTAAGTTTCGGGAGCAGCTATGGCTACACCTTC
cdr3_aa: CASSLSFGSSYGYTF

j_call: TRBJ2-7
clone_size: few
cdr3_length: 14
v_call: TRBV28
d_call: NA
cdr3_nt: TGTGCCAGCAGTTTATGGTCGGACAGCTACGAGCAGTACTTC
cdr3_aa: CASSLWSDSYEQYF

j_call: TRBJ1-5
clone_size: NA
cdr3_length: 15
v_call: TRBV2
d_call: NA
cdr3_nt: TGTGCCAGCAGTGTGAACAGGGCTAGCAATCAGCCCCAGCATTTT
cdr3_aa: CASSVNRASNQPQHF

j_call: TRBJ1-1
clone_size: few
cdr3_length: 15
v_call: TRBV7-2
d_call: NA
cdr3_nt: TGTGCCAGCAGCTTAGAGTACAGGAGTTCAACTGAAGCTTTCTTT
cdr3_aa: CASSLEYRSSTEAFF

j_call: TRBJ1-2
clone_size: NA
cdr3_length: 16
v_call: TRBV4-1
d_call: NA
cdr3_nt: TGCGCCAGCAGCCAACCTCAAATGACTGCTAACTATGGCTACACCTTC
cdr3_aa: CASSQPQMTANYGYTF

j_call: TRBJ1-2
clone_size: NA
cdr3_length: 15
v_call: TRBV6-5
d_call: TRBD1
cdr3_nt: TGTGCCCTTCGACAGGGGGCCATCACTAACTATGGCTACACCTTC
cdr3_aa: CALRQGAITNYGYTF

j_call: TRBJ2-3
clone_size: NA
cdr3_length: 15
v_call: TRBV6-6
d_call: TRBD2
cdr3_nt: TGTGCCAGCAAAGAAGCGGGGGGGTTTTCAGATACGCAGTATTTT
cdr3_aa: CASKEAGGFSDTQYF

j_call: TRBJ2-7
clone_size: NA
cdr3_length: 14
v_call: TRBV7-2
d_call: NA
cdr3_nt: TGTGCCAGCAGTGAACCCGGGGTCGTCTACGAGCAGTACTTC
cdr3_aa: CASSEPGVVYEQYF

j_call: TRBJ1-1
clone_size: NA
cdr3_length: 14
v_call: TRBV5-4
d_call: TRBD1
cdr3_nt: TGTGCCAGCAGCCTTCAGGGGGTTAGGACTGAAGCTTTCTTT
cdr3_aa: CASSLQGVRTEAFF

j_call: TRBJ1-5
clone_size: NA
cdr3_length: 13
v_call: TRBV11-2
d_call: NA
cdr3_nt: TGTGCCAGCAGCTTAGCCTTGAATCAGCCCCAGCATTTT
cdr3_aa: CASSLALNQPQHF

j_call: TRBJ2-5
clone_size: NA
cdr3_length: 14
v_call: TRBV5-1
d_call: NA
cdr3_nt: TGCGCCAGCAGCTTGGGGCAGGGCCAAGAGACCCAGTACTTC
cdr3_aa: CASSLGQGQETQYF

j_call: TRBJ1-4
clone_size: once
cdr3_length: 15
v_call: TRBV28
d_call: TRBD1
cdr3_nt: TGTGCCAGCAGCCCCCGGGACAGGGAAGGGTCAAAACTGTTTTTT
cdr3_aa: CASSPRDREGSKLFF

j_call: TRBJ1-2
clone_size: NA
cdr3_length: 19
v_call: TRBV28
d_call: TRBD1
cdr3_nt: TGTGCCAGCAGTTTTTATTGGGTCCCGGGACAGTCCTTGGACTATGGCTACACCTTC
cdr3_aa: CASSFYWVPGQSLDYGYTF

j_call: TRBJ2-3
clone_size: NA
cdr3_length: 16
v_call: TRBV5-4
d_call: TRBD2
cdr3_nt: TGTGCCAGCAGCTTGGGGACTAGCGGGGGCACAGATACGCAGTATTTT
cdr3_aa: CASSLGTSGGTDTQYF

j_call: TRBJ2-1
clone_size: NA
cdr3_length: 14
v_call: TRBV4-1
d_call: NA
cdr3_nt: TGCGCCAGCAGCCATCGACAGGGAGGCAATGAGCAGTTCTTC
cdr3_aa: CASSHRQGGNEQFF

j_call: TRBJ1-4
clone_size: NA
cdr3_length: 19
v_call: TRBV7-6
d_call: TRBD1
cdr3_nt: TGTGCCAGCAGCCCCCGTCTTAAGGGACAGGGTAGAACTAATGAAAAACTGTTTTTT
cdr3_aa: CASSPRLKGQGRTNEKLFF

j_call: TRBJ2-4
clone_size: once
cdr3_length: 14
v_call: TRBV7-9
d_call: TRBD1
cdr3_nt: TGTGCCAGCAGCTCACGGGACAGGGGTAACATTCAGTACTTC
cdr3_aa: CASSSRDRGNIQYF

j_call: TRBJ1-2
clone_size: NA
cdr3_length: 12
v_call: TRBV29-1
d_call: NA
cdr3_nt: TGCAGCGTCGTGGCTGGAGGCTATGGCTACACCTTC
cdr3_aa: CSVVAGGYGYTF

j_call: TRBJ1-2
clone_size: NA
cdr3_length: 21
v_call: TRBV3-1/TRBV3-2
d_call: NA
cdr3_nt: TGTGCCAGCAGCCCCCTGATCGTTGCCGCAGCGCTACCTTCTACTAACTATGGCTACACCTTC
cdr3_aa: CASSPLIVAAALPSTNYGYTF

j_call: TRBJ1-1
clone_size: few
cdr3_length: 15
v_call: TRBV13
d_call: TRBD1
cdr3_nt: TGTGCCAGCAGCTTAACAGGGGCTATGAACACTGAAGCTTTCTTT
cdr3_aa: CASSLTGAMNTEAFF

j_call: TRBJ1-1
clone_size: NA
cdr3_length: 17
v_call: TRBV9
d_call: NA
cdr3_nt: TGTGCCAGCAGCGTAGCTACCGGGACTCTTATGAACACTGAAGCTTTCTTT
cdr3_aa: CASSVATGTLMNTEAFF

j_call: TRBJ2-7
clone_size: once
cdr3_length: 15
v_call: TRBV3-1/TRBV3-2
d_call: NA
cdr3_nt: TGTGCCAGCAGCCCCGGGTGGAGGATGGGCTACGAGCAGTACTTC
cdr3_aa: CASSPGWRMGYEQYF

j_call: TRBJ1-1
clone_size: once
cdr3_length: 16
v_call: TRBV27
d_call: NA
cdr3_nt: TGTGCCAGCAATGCAGGGACTATCACCATGAACACTGAAGCTTTCTTT
cdr3_aa: CASNAGTITMNTEAFF

j_call: TRBJ2-3
clone_size: NA
cdr3_length: 14
v_call: TRBV2
d_call: NA
cdr3_nt: TGTGCCAGCAGAGCGTACGGGGGCACAGATACGCAGTATTTT
cdr3_aa: CASRAYGGTDTQYF

j_call: TRBJ1-4
clone_size: NA
cdr3_length: 11
v_call: TRBV12-3/TRBV12-4
d_call: NA
cdr3_nt: TGTGCCAGCAGTCAGGGGGAAAAACTGTTTTTT
cdr3_aa: CASSQGEKLFF

j_call: TRBJ1-5
clone_size: NA
cdr3_length: 14
v_call: TRBV7-2
d_call: NA
cdr3_nt: TGTGCCAGCAGCCCGGGTCTTGCTTATCAGCCCCAGCATTTT
cdr3_aa: CASSPGLAYQPQHF

j_call: TRBJ1-1
clone_size: once
cdr3_length: 15
v_call: TRBV18
d_call: NA
cdr3_nt: TGTGCCAGCTCACCAGGGGCAGCTCCGAACACTGAAGCTTTCTTT
cdr3_aa: CASSPGAAPNTEAFF

j_call: TRBJ1-4
clone_size: NA
cdr3_length: 15
v_call: TRBV19
d_call: TRBD1
cdr3_nt: TGTGCCAGTAGTTCAACCGGGACAGGGGGGGAAAAACTGTTTTTT
cdr3_aa: CASSSTGTGGEKLFF

j_call: TRBJ2-7
clone_size: NA
cdr3_length: 14
v_call: TRBV6-5
d_call: TRBD1
cdr3_nt: TGTGCCAGCTGCGCCAGACAGGGGTCCTACGAGCAGTACTTC
cdr3_aa: CASCARQGSYEQYF

j_call: TRBJ1-4
clone_size: NA
cdr3_length: 15
v_call: TRBV6-5
d_call: TRBD1
cdr3_nt: TGTGCCACCTCGTTTGAGGGACAGCCCAATGAAAAACTGTTTTTT
cdr3_aa: CATSFEGQPNEKLFF

j_call: TRBJ2-1
clone_size: once
cdr3_length: 16
v_call: TRBV6-1
d_call: TRBD1
cdr3_nt: TGTGCCAGCAGTGGCCACAACAGGGGGTCCTACAATGAGCAGTTCTTC
cdr3_aa: CASSGHNRGSYNEQFF

j_call: TRBJ1-1
clone_size: NA
cdr3_length: 13
v_call: TRBV5-1
d_call: TRBD1
cdr3_nt: TGCGCCAGCCGCCGACAGGGGGACACTGAAGCTTTCTTT
cdr3_aa: CASRRQGDTEAFF

j_call: TRBJ1-1
clone_size: NA
cdr3_length: 15
v_call: TRBV28
d_call: NA
cdr3_nt: TGTGCCAGCAGTTCATTGGACATTACGAACACTGAAGCTTTCTTT
cdr3_aa: CASSSLDITNTEAFF

j_call: TRBJ1-4
clone_size: NA
cdr3_length: 13
v_call: TRBV12-3/TRBV12-4
d_call: NA
cdr3_nt: TGTGCCAGCAGCCACTCTTGGGAGGGAAAACTGTTTTTT
cdr3_aa: CASSHSWEGKLFF

j_call: TRBJ2-3
clone_size: NA
cdr3_length: 15
v_call: TRBV20-1
d_call: TRBD2
cdr3_nt: TGCAGTGCTAGTGCCACGGGACTAGTGCCAGATACGCAGTATTTT
cdr3_aa: CSASATGLVPDTQYF

j_call: TRBJ1-5
clone_size: NA
cdr3_length: 13
v_call: TRBV30
d_call: NA
cdr3_nt: TGTGCCTGGGTGGGGGGGCCCGATCAGCCCCAGCATTTT
cdr3_aa: CAWVGGPDQPQHF

j_call: TRBJ1-2
clone_size: NA
cdr3_length: 13
v_call: TRBV25-1
d_call: NA
cdr3_nt: TGTGCCAGCTCTTGGACACAGAACCATGGCTACACCTTC
cdr3_aa: CASSWTQNHGYTF

j_call: TRBJ1-3
clone_size: NA
cdr3_length: 15
v_call: TRBV5-6
d_call: NA
cdr3_nt: TGTGCCAGCAGCTTGGCGATGGGGGCCCCAAACACCATATATTTT
cdr3_aa: CASSLAMGAPNTIYF

j_call: TRBJ2-7
clone_size: NA
cdr3_length: 12
v_call: TRBV2
d_call: NA
cdr3_nt: TGTGCCAGCAGTTCGGACATCGACGAGCAGTACTTC
cdr3_aa: CASSSDIDEQYF

j_call: TRBJ1-2
clone_size: NA
cdr3_length: 14
v_call: TRBV9
d_call: TRBD1
cdr3_nt: TGTGCCAGCAGCCCAACGGACAGGAACTATGGCTACACCTTC
cdr3_aa: CASSPTDRNYGYTF

j_call: TRBJ1-2
clone_size: NA
cdr3_length: 16
v_call: TRBV10-2
d_call: NA
cdr3_nt: TGCGCCAGCAGTGAGTCCAATTTGGCAGGTCGGGAAGGCTACACCTTC
cdr3_aa: CASSESNLAGREGYTF

j_call: TRBJ1-2
clone_size: NA
cdr3_length: 13
v_call: TRBV2
d_call: NA
cdr3_nt: TGTGCCAGCAGTGGGGAGGGAAACTATGGCTACACCTTC
cdr3_aa: CASSGEGNYGYTF

j_call: TRBJ1-1
clone_size: NA
cdr3_length: 11
v_call: TRBV30
d_call: NA
cdr3_nt: TGTGCCTGGAGTGCGACAGGTGAAGCTTTCTTT
cdr3_aa: CAWSATGEAFF

j_call: TRBJ1-1
clone_size: NA
cdr3_length: 15
v_call: TRBV4-1
d_call: TRBD1
cdr3_nt: TGCGCCAGCAGCCACTTGCAGGGGGGGAACACTGAAGCTTTCTTT
cdr3_aa: CASSHLQGGNTEAFF

j_call: TRBJ2-7
clone_size: NA
cdr3_length: 12
v_call: TRBV6-6
d_call: TRBD1
cdr3_nt: TGTGCCAGCAGGAAACAGGGGAACGAGCAGTACTTC
cdr3_aa: CASRKQGNEQYF